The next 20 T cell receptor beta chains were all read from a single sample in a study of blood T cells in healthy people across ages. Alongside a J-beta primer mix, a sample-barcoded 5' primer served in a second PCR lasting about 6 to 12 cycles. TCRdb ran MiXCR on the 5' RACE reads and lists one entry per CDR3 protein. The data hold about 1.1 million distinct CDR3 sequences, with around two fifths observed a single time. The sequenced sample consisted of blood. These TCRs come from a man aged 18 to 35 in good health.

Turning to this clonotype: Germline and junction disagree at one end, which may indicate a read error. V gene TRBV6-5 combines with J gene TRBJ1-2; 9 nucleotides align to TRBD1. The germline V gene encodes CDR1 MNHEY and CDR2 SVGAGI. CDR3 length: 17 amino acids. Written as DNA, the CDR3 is TGTGCCAGCAGTTACTCCCGTCTCCCGGGACAGGGCTATGACTACACCTTC. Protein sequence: CASSYSRLPGQGYDYTF.

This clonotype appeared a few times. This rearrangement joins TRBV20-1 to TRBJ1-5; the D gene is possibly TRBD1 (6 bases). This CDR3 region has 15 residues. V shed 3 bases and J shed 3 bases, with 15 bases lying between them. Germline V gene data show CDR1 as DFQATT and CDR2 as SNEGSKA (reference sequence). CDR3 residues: CSARRMTGSNQPQHF. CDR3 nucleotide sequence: TGCAGTGCTAGGAGGATGACAGGCTCCAATCAGCCCCAGCATTTT.

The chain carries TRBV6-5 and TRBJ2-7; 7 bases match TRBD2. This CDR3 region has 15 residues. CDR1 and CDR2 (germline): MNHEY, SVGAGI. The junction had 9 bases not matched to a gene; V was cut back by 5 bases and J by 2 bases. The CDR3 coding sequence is TGTGCCAGCAGTCCAGGACTAGGCGATGCCTACGAGCAGTACTTC. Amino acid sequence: CASSPGLGDAYEQYF.

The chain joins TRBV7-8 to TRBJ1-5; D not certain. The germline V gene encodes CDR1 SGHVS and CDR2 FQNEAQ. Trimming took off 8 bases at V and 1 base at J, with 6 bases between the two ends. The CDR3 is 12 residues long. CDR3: CASAPSNQPQHF. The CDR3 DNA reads TGTGCCAGCGCACCCAGCAATCAGCCCCAGCATTTT.

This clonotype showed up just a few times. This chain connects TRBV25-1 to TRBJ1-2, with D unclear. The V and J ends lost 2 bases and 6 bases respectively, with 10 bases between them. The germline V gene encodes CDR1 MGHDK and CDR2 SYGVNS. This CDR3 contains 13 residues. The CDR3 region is CASSERTAHGYTF. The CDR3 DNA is TGTGCCAGCAGTGAAAGAACAGCTCATGGCTACACCTTC.

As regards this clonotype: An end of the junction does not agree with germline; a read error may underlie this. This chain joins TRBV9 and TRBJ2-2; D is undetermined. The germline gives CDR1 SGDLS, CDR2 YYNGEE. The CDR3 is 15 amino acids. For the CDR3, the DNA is TGTGCCAGCAGCGTAGTTGTGGGGAACACCAGGGAGCTGTTTTTT. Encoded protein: CASSVVVGNTRELFF.

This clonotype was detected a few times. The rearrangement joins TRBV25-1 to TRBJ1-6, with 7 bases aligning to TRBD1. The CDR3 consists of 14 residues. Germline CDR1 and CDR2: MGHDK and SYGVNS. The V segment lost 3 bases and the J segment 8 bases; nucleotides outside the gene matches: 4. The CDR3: CASSDGTADSPLHF. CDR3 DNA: TGTGCCAGCAGTGATGGGACAGCTGATTCACCCCTCCACTTT.

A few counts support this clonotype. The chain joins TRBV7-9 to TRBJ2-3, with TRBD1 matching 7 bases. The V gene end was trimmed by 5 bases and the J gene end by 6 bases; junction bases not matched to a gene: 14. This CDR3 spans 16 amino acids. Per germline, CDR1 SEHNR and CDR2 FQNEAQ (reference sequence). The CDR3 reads CASSLRGQSYLDTQYF. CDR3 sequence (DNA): TGTGCCAGCAGCCTCCGGGGACAGTCCTATCTGGATACGCAGTATTTT.

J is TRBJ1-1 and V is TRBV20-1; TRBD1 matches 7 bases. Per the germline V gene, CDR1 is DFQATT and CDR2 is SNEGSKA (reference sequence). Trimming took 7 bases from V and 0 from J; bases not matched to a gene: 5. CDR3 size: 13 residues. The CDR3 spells CSVTGVMNTEAFF. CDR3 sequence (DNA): TGCAGTGTTACAGGGGTCATGAACACTGAAGCTTTCTTT.

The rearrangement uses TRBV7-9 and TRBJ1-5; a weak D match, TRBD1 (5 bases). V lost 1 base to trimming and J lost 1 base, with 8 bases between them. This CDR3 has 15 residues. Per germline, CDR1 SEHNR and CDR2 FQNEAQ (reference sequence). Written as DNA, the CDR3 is TGTGCCAGCAGCTTAGGCAGGGAGAGCAATCAGCCCCAGCATTTT. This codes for CASSLGRESNQPQHF.

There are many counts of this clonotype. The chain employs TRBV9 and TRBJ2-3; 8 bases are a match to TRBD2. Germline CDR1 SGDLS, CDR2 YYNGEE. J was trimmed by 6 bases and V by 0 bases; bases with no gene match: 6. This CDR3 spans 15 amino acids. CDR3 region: CASSVGLASTDTQYF. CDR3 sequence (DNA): TGTGCCAGCAGCGTAGGACTAGCGAGTACTGATACGCAGTATTTT.

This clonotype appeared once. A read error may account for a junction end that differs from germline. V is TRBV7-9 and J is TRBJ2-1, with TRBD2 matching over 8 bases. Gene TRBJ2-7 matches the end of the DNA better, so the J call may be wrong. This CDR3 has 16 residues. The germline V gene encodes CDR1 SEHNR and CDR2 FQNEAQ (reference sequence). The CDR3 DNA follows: TGTGCCAGCAGCCTAGCGGGCACTCTAACCTACAATGAGCAGTACTTC. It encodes CASSLAGTLTYNEQYF.

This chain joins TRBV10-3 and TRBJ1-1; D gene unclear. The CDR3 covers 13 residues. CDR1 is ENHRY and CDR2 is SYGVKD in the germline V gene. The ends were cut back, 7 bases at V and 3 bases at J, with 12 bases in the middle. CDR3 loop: CAIKDSEYTEAFF. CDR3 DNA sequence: TGTGCCATCAAGGACTCCGAATACACTGAAGCTTTCTTT.

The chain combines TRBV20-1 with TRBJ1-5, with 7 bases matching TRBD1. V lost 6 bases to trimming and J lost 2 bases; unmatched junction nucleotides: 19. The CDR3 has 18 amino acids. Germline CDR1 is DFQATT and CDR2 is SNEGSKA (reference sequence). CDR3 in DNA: TGCAGTGCCTCTGGGGGAGGGGGCGATGAGATGCGCAATCAGCCCCAGCATTTT. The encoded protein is CSASGGGGDEMRNQPQHF.

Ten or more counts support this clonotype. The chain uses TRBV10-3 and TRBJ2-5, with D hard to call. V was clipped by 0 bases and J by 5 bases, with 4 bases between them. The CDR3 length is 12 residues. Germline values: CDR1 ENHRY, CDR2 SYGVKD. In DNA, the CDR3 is TGTGCCATCAGTGAGTCAACTGAGACCCAGTACTTC. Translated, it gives CAISESTETQYF.

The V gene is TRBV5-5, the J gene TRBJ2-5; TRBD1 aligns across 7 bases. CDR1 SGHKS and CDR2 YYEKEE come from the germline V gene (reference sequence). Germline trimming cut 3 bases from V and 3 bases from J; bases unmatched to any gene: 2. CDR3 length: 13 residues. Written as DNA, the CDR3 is TGTGCCAGCAGCTGCCAGGGGGAAGAGACCCAGTACTTC. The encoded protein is CASSCQGEETQYF.

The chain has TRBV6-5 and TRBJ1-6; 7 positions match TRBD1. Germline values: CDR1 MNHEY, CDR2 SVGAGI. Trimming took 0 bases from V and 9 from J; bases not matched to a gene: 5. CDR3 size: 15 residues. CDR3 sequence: CASSYSTGQGSPLHF. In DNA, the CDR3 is TGTGCCAGCAGTTACTCGACAGGGCAAGGTTCACCCCTCCACTTT.

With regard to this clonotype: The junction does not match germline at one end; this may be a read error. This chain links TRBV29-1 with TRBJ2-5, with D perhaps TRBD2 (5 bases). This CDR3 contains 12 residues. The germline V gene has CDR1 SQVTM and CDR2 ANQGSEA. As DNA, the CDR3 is TGCAGCGCTGAAGCTACGGGGGAGACCCAGTACTTC. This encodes CSAEATGETQYF.

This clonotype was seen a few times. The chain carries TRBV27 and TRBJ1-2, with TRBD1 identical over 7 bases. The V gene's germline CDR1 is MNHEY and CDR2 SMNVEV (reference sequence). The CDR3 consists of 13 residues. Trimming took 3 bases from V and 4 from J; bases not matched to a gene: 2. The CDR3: CASSFAGGYGYTF. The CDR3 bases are TGTGCCAGCAGTTTCGCAGGGGGCTATGGCTACACCTTC.

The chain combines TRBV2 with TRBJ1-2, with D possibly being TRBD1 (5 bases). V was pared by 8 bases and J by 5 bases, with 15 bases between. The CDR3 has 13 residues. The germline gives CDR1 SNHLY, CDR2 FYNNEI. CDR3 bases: TGTGCCAGCGCCGAGGACAAACCTTATGGCTACACCTTC. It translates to CASAEDKPYGYTF.